The 31 T cell receptor beta chains below were found in one sample sequenced in a study of blood T cell repertoires in COVID-19 (dated by TCRdb to about 2020). The library came from the immunoSEQ multiplex PCR assay. This is the immuneACCESS table as TCRdb keeps it, with only in-frame sequences that have V and J called. A part of the clones is gone; compared with another copy, unresolved V genes explain less than half, and the rest is unexplained. Counted in this sample were some 200,000 clones; roughly 85% of them appeared once. The ten most abundant clones make up over 2% of the sample. The specimen was peripheral blood. The origin of the receptors is an older woman with COVID-19, enrolled during active disease.

This clone occurred once. The rearrangement links TRBV10-3 to TRBJ2-3, with 11 nucleotides matching TRBD1. Germline assignment: CDR1 ENHRY and CDR2 SYGVKD. This CDR3 region has 12 residues. Unmatched junction bases numbered 0, after V lost 9 bases and J lost 4 bases. CDR3 coding DNA: TGTGCCATGGGACAGGGGGCAGATACGCAGTATTTT. Its translation: CAMGQGADTQYF.

The CDR3: CASRSGLPKYLGYTF. The CDR3 DNA follows: TGTGCCAGCAGGTCTGGGCTCCCTAAGTATCTTGGCTACACCTTC. The chain combines TRBV2 with TRBJ1-2; D gene uncertain. From germline, CDR1 is SNHLY and CDR2 FYNNEI. Between the trimmed V and J ends, which lost 6 bases and 7 bases, there was a span of 21 bases. CDR3 length: 15 residues.

The chain is built from TRBV9 and TRBJ2-2; TRBD1 matches 8 bases. The CDR3 runs 17 residues. After removal of 0 bases from V and 5 bases from J, the junction contained 9 bases not matched to a gene. Germline assignment: CDR1 SGDLS and CDR2 YYNGEE. The CDR3 DNA sequence: TGTGCCAGCAGCGTAGTCAGGGGGCCTAGTTATACCGGGGAGCTGTTTTTT. It is translated as CASSVVRGPSYTGELFF.

CDR3 sequence reads: CASSVDRGLSEKLFF. The CDR3 coding sequence is TGTGCCAGCAGCGTGGACAGGGGGCTCAGTGAAAAACTGTTTTTT. V and J are TRBV9 and TRBJ1-4; the match to TRBD1 covers 11 bases. CDR3 length: 15 residues. Trimming removed 2 bases from V and 7 bases from J; junction bases left unmatched: 4. CDR1 is SGDLS, CDR2 YYNGEE, per germline. Drawing the rest from reference TRBV9 and TRBJ1-4, the complete variable domain is DSGVTQTPKHLITATGQRVTLRCSPRSGDLSVYWYQQSLDQGLQFLIQYYNGEERAKGNILERFSAQQFPDLHSELNLSSLELGDSALYFCASSVDRGLSEKLFFGSGTQLSVL.

The chain links TRBV7-2 to TRBJ2-1; weak D call: TRBD2 (5 bases). The CDR3 loop spans 12 amino acids. Trimming took off 2 bases at V and 9 bases at J, with 8 bases between the two ends. Looked up from germline, CDR1 is SGHTA and CDR2 is FQGNSA. Here the CDR3 DNA reads TGTGCCAGCAGCTTAACGGGGATTGAGCAGTTCTTC. The encoded protein is CASSLTGIEQFF. Together with reference TRBV7-2 and TRBJ2-1, the CDR3 gives the full variable domain: GAGVSQSPSNKVTEKGKDVELRCDPISGHTALYWYRQSLGQGLEFLIYFQGNSAPDKSGLPSDRFSAERTGGSVSTLTIQRTQQEDSAVYLCASSLTGIEQFFGPGTRLTVL.

As concerns this clone: Within the sample, other DNA sequences also encode this same CDR3. This chain links TRBV27 with TRBJ1-1, with D unclear. Trimming removed 3 bases from V and 2 bases from J, with 10 bases in between. The CDR3 runs to 14 residues. Germline loops: CDR1 MNHEY, CDR2 SMNVEV (reference sequence). The CDR3 nucleotides are TGTGCCAGCAGTTTCACGGGAGCTAACACTGAAGCTTTCTTT. Its protein is CASSFTGANTEAFF.

The rearrangement uses TRBV28 and TRBJ1-2; no reliable D call. The CDR3 loop spans 14 amino acids. Trimming pared 8 bases from V and 5 bases from J, leaving 18 bases between. Germline assignment: CDR1 MDHEN and CDR2 SYDVKM. The DNA for the CDR3 is TGTGCCAGCCGACGACCGGTCGGGGAGTATGGCTACACCTTC. Translated: CASRRPVGEYGYTF.

This sequence joins TRBV19 and TRBJ1-1; D is perhaps TRBD1 (6 bases). Germline lookup yields CDR1 LNHDA and CDR2 SQIVND (reference sequence). This CDR3 region has 15 residues. Trimming removed 3 bases at V and 4 bases at J, with 15 bases between. CDR3 in amino acids: CASSIGPGVVTEAFF. The CDR3 region has the DNA TGTGCCAGTAGTATCGGACCAGGGGTTGTCACTGAAGCTTTCTTT.

This clone was detected only once. The chain uses TRBV7-9 and TRBJ1-4; 7 bases are a match to TRBD1. Germline V gene lookup returns CDR1 SEHNR and CDR2 FQNEAQ (reference sequence). The CDR3 loop spans 14 amino acids. With V trimmed by 5 bases and J by 2 bases, 2 bases remained unmatched. DNA of the CDR3: TGTGCCAGCAGCCCGGGACAGACTAATGAAAAACTGTTTTTT. Its protein product is CASSPGQTNEKLFF.

This clone appeared once. This chain connects TRBV4-3 to TRBJ2-7; 9 bases align to TRBD2. There are 15 residues in the CDR3. In germline, CDR1 is LGHNA, CDR2 YSLEER. V shed 1 base and J 3 bases; nucleotides not matched to a gene: 4. CDR3 DNA sequence: TGCGCCAGCAGCCAAGTCGAGCGGGGGGACTACGAGCAGTACTTC. Translated: CASSQVERGDYEQYF.

The chain employs TRBV24-1 and TRBJ2-2; TRBD1 is a possible D gene (5 bases). Trimming stripped 4 bases from V and 8 bases from J, with 7 bases between. In germline, CDR1 is KGHDR, CDR2 SFDVKD. The CDR3 sequence is 12 residues long. CDR3 protein: CATSDNRGELFF. In DNA, the CDR3 is TGTGCCACCAGTGACAACAGGGGGGAGCTGTTTTTT.

V is TRBV24-1 and J is TRBJ2-1; D is perhaps TRBD2 (5 bases). The CDR3 totals 13 residues. The V gene's germline CDR1 is KGHDR and CDR2 SFDVKD. Deletions cut 5 bases from V and 10 bases from J, with 14 bases between. CDR3 residues: CATSVTSSGEQFF. DNA for the CDR3: TGTGCCACCAGTGTTACTTCAAGCGGAGAGCAGTTCTTC.

The rearrangement links TRBV9 to TRBJ1-1; D possibly corresponds to TRBD1 (5 bases). V lost 0 bases and J lost 3, with 12 bases in between. The germline V gene encodes CDR1 SGDLS and CDR2 YYNGEE. This CDR3 contains 15 residues. The CDR3 is CASSVVSGGDTEAFF. DNA of the CDR3: TGTGCCAGCAGCGTAGTAAGCGGGGGGGACACTGAAGCTTTCTTT.

The chain has TRBV6-5 and TRBJ1-2; tentative D call: TRBD1 (5 bases). The CDR3 runs to 15 residues. Trimming left V 2 bases short and J 8 bases short, with 18 bases between. CDR1 is MNHEY and CDR2 is SVGAGI in the germline V gene. Here the CDR3 DNA reads TGTGCCAGCAGTTACCAGGGCGCAGTCAAGTACGGCTACACCTTC. It yields the protein CASSYQGAVKYGYTF.

The rearrangement uses TRBV5-1 and TRBJ1-2, with TRBD1 matching over 7 bases. The junction had 6 bases not matched to a gene; V was cut back by 4 bases and J by 6 bases. Germline CDR1 is SGHRS and CDR2 is YFSETQ. This CDR3 has 13 residues. The CDR3 bases are TGCGCCAGCAGCCTCCCAGGGGGGAATGGCTACACCTTC. Protein: CASSLPGGNGYTF.

This chain links TRBV19 with TRBJ2-4; a possible D gene is TRBD1 (5 bases). CDR3 length: 12 amino acids. From germline, CDR1 is LNHDA and CDR2 SQIVND (reference sequence). V was trimmed by 7 bases and J by 10 bases, leaving 14 bases between them. DNA of the CDR3: TGTGCCAGTATGGGGCTGTTAGGAATTCAGTACTTC. Protein product: CASMGLLGIQYF. The full variable domain, with the rest looked up from reference TRBV19 and TRBJ2-4, is DGGITQSPKYLFRKEGQNVTLSCEQNLNHDAMYWYRQDPGQGLRLIYYSQIVNDFQKGDIAEGYSVSREKKESFPLTVTSAQKNPTAFYLCASMGLLGIQYFGAGTRLSVL.

This chain uses TRBV24-1 with TRBJ2-1; TRBD1 matches at 7 bases. The CDR3 contains 15 residues. Germline assignment: CDR1 KGHDR and CDR2 SFDVKD. J was trimmed by 1 base and V by 6 bases; bases with no gene match: 5. In DNA form, the CDR3 reads TGTGCCACCAGTACGACAGGGAGATCCTACAATGAGCAGTTCTTC. It encodes CATSTTGRSYNEQFF.

This chain joins TRBV5-1 and TRBJ1-2, with TRBD1 identical over 7 bases. The trim removed 2 bases at V and 6 bases at J, leaving 7 bases unmatched. CDR1 is SGHRS and CDR2 is YFSETQ in the germline V gene. The CDR3 totals 14 residues. The CDR3: CASSFGTGVDGYTF. The CDR3 DNA sequence: TGCGCCAGCAGCTTCGGTACAGGGGTGGATGGCTACACCTTC.

The CDR3 loop is CASSVAGNYGYTF. The CDR3 coding sequence is TGTGCCAGCAGCGTAGCAGGGAACTATGGCTACACCTTC. The chain uses TRBV9 and TRBJ1-2; perhaps TRBD1 as D (5 bases). CDR1 is SGDLS and CDR2 is YYNGEE in the germline V gene. V dropped 0 bases and J dropped 2 bases, with 5 bases sitting between them. This CDR3 is 13 amino acids long.

The V and J genes are TRBV7-9 and TRBJ1-2; TRBD1 aligns across 7 bases. In germline, CDR1 is SEHNR, CDR2 FQNEAQ (reference sequence). CDR3 length: 17 amino acids. The V gene end was trimmed by 4 bases and the J gene end by 2 bases; junction bases not matched to a gene: 13. The CDR3 here is CASSSTPGTERNYGYTF. Here the CDR3 DNA reads TGTGCCAGCAGCTCTACACCCGGGACAGAAAGGAACTATGGCTACACCTTC.

This clone was detected a few times. Additional DNA sequences in this sample encode the identical CDR3. Written as DNA, the CDR3 is TGTGCCAGCAGTTTCCAGACAGGGAATACCGGGGAGCTGTTTTTT. Encoded protein: CASSFQTGNTGELFF. V is TRBV27 and J is TRBJ2-2; 7 nucleotides match TRBD1. V gave up 3 bases and J gave up 5 bases; unmatched junction bases: 6. The CDR3 consists of 15 residues. From germline, CDR1 is MNHEY and CDR2 SMNVEV (reference sequence).

This chain connects TRBV19 to TRBJ2-1, with 12 nucleotides matching TRBD2. The length of the CDR3 is 19 residues. J lost 0 bases, V lost 5 bases, and 11 bases had no gene match. Per germline, CDR1 LNHDA and CDR2 SQIVND (reference sequence). The CDR3 DNA reads as TGTGCCAGTAGTCTCCGGGGACTAGCGGGCGTAAGCTCCTACAATGAGCAGTTCTTC. Translated, it gives CASSLRGLAGVSSYNEQFF.

This chain connects TRBV3-1 (or the pseudogene TRBV3-2) to TRBJ1-1, with D unclear. Germline V CDR1 and CDR2: LGHDT, YNNKEL (reference sequence). This CDR3 comprises 12 residues. V was cut by 0 bases and J by 10 bases, with 9 bases left in between. The CDR3: CASSQDSQVAFF. CDR3 in DNA: TGTGCCAGCAGCCAAGATAGTCAGGTAGCTTTCTTT.

This chain links TRBV19 with TRBJ2-1; 11 positions agree with TRBD2. V gave up 3 bases and J gave up 4 bases; unmatched junction bases: 5. The V gene's germline CDR1 is LNHDA and CDR2 SQIVND (reference sequence). The CDR3 runs to 16 residues. CDR3 coding DNA: TGTGCCAGTAGTATCGGTTTAGCGGGAGGGTACAATGAGCAGTTCTTC. Residues: CASSIGLAGGYNEQFF.

The V call is TRBV9, the J call TRBJ2-7, with 7 bases matching TRBD2. The CDR3 consists of 15 residues. The V gene end was trimmed by 0 bases and the J gene end by 2 bases; junction bases not matched to a gene: 5. The V gene's germline CDR1 is SGDLS and CDR2 YYNGEE. The CDR3: CASSVGGRAPYEQYF. Written as DNA, the CDR3 is TGTGCCAGCAGCGTAGGGGGGAGGGCCCCCTACGAGCAGTACTTC.

This chain links TRBV6-5 with TRBJ2-7, with 7 bases matching TRBD1. The germline CDR1 and CDR2 sequences are MNHEY and SVGAGI. The J segment lost 1 base and the V segment lost 8 bases, leaving 5 bases of the junction unmatched. This CDR3 has 13 residues. The CDR3 loop is CASRTGVSYEQYF. CDR3 DNA: TGTGCCAGCCGAACAGGGGTGTCCTACGAGCAGTACTTC.

The V and J genes are TRBV4-2 and TRBJ2-1; D not resolved. Per germline, CDR1 LGHNA and CDR2 YNFKEQ. The length of the CDR3 is 13 residues. Trimming stripped 2 bases from V and 8 bases from J, with 10 bases between. The CDR3 sequence: CASSQLLQDEQFF. CDR3 DNA sequence: TGTGCCAGCAGCCAACTACTCCAAGATGAGCAGTTCTTC.

The rearrangement uses TRBV6-5 and TRBJ2-7; D unresolved. The CDR3 extends over 13 amino acids. Germline CDR1 is MNHEY and CDR2 is SVGAGI. Trimming took 6 bases from V and 0 from J, leaving 9 bases between them. CDR3: CASRSLSSYEQYF. CDR3 DNA sequence: TGTGCCAGCAGAAGTCTCAGCTCCTACGAGCAGTACTTC.

The V call is TRBV4-3, the J call TRBJ1-4; the D is unclear. Looked up from germline, CDR1 is LGHNA and CDR2 is YSLEER. With 2 bases removed from V and 6 bases from J, the gap between germline ends came to 10 bases. The CDR3 is 14 residues long. The CDR3 nucleotides are TGCGCCAGCAGCCAATTTATGGCGGATGAAAAACTGTTTTTT. Translation gives CASSQFMADEKLFF.

In nucleotides, the CDR3 is TGTGCCAGCAGTGGCTCCAGGGGAATGGGCACCGGGGAGCTGTTTTTT. The encoded protein is CASSGSRGMGTGELFF. V is TRBV6-1 and J is TRBJ2-2; TRBD1 might be the D (6 bases). CDR3 size: 16 residues. Between the trimmed V and J ends, which lost 4 bases and 4 bases, there was a span of 16 bases. Germline CDR1 is MNHNS and CDR2 is SASEGT.

The rearrangement uses TRBV10-3 and TRBJ2-1, with 13 nucleotides matching TRBD2. The CDR3 loop spans 18 amino acids. Germline CDR1 ENHRY, CDR2 SYGVKD. V lost 4 bases, J lost 0 bases, and 6 bases stayed unmatched. CDR3 nucleotides: TGTGCCATCAGTGGGGGACTAGCGGGGTTAAGCTCCTACAATGAGCAGTTCTTC. Translated, it gives CAISGGLAGLSSYNEQFF.